This T cell receptor (beta chain) was captured in a study of STAT3 mutations in large granular lymphocyte leukemia (dated by TCRdb to the late 2010s). General notes on the study: In roughly half of the longitudinally sequenced T-LGLL patients, canonical activating STAT3 mutations were detected. Over half of the T-LGLL patients were given one or more immunosuppressive therapy regimens, and approximately 42% of those treated had a hematologic response. Patients with T-cell large granular lymphocyte leukemia underwent serial deep sequencing of TCRbeta CDR3 and STAT3 to reconstruct clonal hierarchy and dynamics. Approximately 19 representative T-LGLL cases were selected from an initial cohort of some 210 LGL patients for longitudinal TCRbeta and STAT3 sequencing. As controls within the study, a couple of patients with natural killer LGL leukemia were also sequenced longitudinally. Each patient was sequenced at an average of about 4 time points, ranging from 2 to 8 samplings. Paper-wide results and their limitations: TCR clonotype switching after therapy was observed in about 30% of the 18 patients, and all newly emerging clones were found to be STAT3 wild type. The burden of the dominant TCR clone was higher than the STAT3 mutant burden in several patients, which suggests that the STAT3 mutation arose secondarily inside a clone that had already expanded. Persisting codominant clonotypes in some patients meant a small but highly pathogenic clone may have been missed. Because no samples were available when a clone first appeared, clonal expansion was inferred from samplings taken at other points. The linking of therapy response to changes in TCR clonal burden was complicated by variable intervals between samplings and differing treatment regimens. At least one immunodominant TCRbeta clonotype was identified in every T-LGLL patient, and multiple immunodominant subclonotypes were identified in about half of the T-LGLL patients.

The same DNA, extracted from blood mononuclear cells, served for both TCR sequencing and STAT3 sequencing. From the cysteine up to the phenylalanine, the CDR3 has a length of 18 residues. The kept DNA is CDR3 alone, 54 bases in frame from the first base. Relative to germline, V is missing 3 bases and J is missing 1 base, with 6 bases of the junction outside any gene match. CDR1 and CDR2 were assigned from the germline V gene (reference sequence) as SEHNR and FQNEAQ. TCRbeta libraries were sequenced on an Illumina MiSeq, and an average of roughly 41,000 productive templates per sample was obtained. Using multiplex PCR amplification, the immunoSEQ assay generated the TCRbeta CDR3 libraries. As for how the authors treated the data: Following a previously defined approach, repertoire diversity was calculated, and values close to 0 point to extremely monoclonal samples. TCRdb mirrors the immuneACCESS table, restricted to in-frame sequences. Some clones are absent from its copies; in checked studies, under half trace to an unresolved V gene, and the reason for the others is unknown. The DNA was the basis for D and trimming; V, J and clone size are from that table. Across this sample there are about 13,000 clones, with about nine tenths seen only once. About 12% of the sample rests with the top ten.

Remarks on this clone: Its antigen is unknown. Per-base quality was not reported, and no clone a single base away is much larger than it.

The chain joins TRBV7-9 to TRBJ2-3; 14 nucleotides in the junction match TRBD2. The sequenced sample consisted of PBMCs. This clonotype originated in a human donor with T large granular lymphocyte leukemia. Some clones in this sample may be carry-over from other donors' samples. For the CDR3, the sequence is CASSFRLAGGPRTDTQYF. The DNA sequence is as follows: TGTGCCAGCAGCTTCCGACTAGCGGGGGGGCCGCGCACAGATACGCAGTATTTT.